Listed below are T cell receptor beta chains from one sample, sequenced in a study of cytomegalovirus exposure and HLA in healthy donors. The table came from immunoSEQ multiplex PCR; TCRdb's copy has only in-frame clones and leaves some out. This table has some 54,000 clones, more than 80% appearing once. Specimen: PBMCs. The receptors were sampled from a man between 18 and 29 years old in good health and CMV-seronegative. Each CDR3 is given with its conserved first and last residue. D genes are given only for firm matches. Clone size is shown for a subset of rows, as once, few, many or a class of expanded clone.

d_gene,abundance,j_gene,v_gene,CDR3nt,CDR3aa
TRBD2,NA,TRBJ2-1,TRBV10-1,TGCGCCAGCAGTAAAAGCGGGAGGTACAATGAGCAGTTCTTC,CASSKSGRYNEQFF
TRBD2,NA,TRBJ2-1,TRBV6-1,TGTGCCAGCAGTGGACTAGCGGGGGGGGGCACCTACAATGAGCAGTTCTTC,CASSGLAGGGTYNEQFF
NA,NA,TRBJ2-1,TRBV27,TGTGCCAGCAGATTAGTGGGACTCTCCTACAATGAGCAGTTCTTC,CASRLVGLSYNEQFF
NA,NA,TRBJ2-3,TRBV7-9,TGTGCCAGCAGAGTAGGGGTGGCAGGGACAGATACGCAGTATTTT,CASRVGVAGTDTQYF
NA,NA,TRBJ2-1,TRBV2,TGTGCCAGCACCGCCTGGGGAGCCTCCTACAATGAGCAGTTCTTC,CASTAWGASYNEQFF
NA,NA,TRBJ2-2,TRBV5-1,TGCGCCAGCAGCTCCGTGAGTTCTTGGACCGGGGAGCTGTTTTTT,CASSSVSSWTGELFF
TRBD2,NA,TRBJ2-2,TRBV11-3,TGTGCCAGCAGCCGCTGGGGGGGGAACACCGGGGAGCTGTTTTTT,CASSRWGGNTGELFF
NA,NA,TRBJ1-1,TRBV29-1,TGCAGCGCCCTCACCGGGACAAAGAATGAAGCTTTCTTT,CSALTGTKNEAFF
TRBD2,NA,TRBJ2-1,TRBV4-1,TGCGCCAGCAGCCAGGGACTAGCGGGCTACAATGAGCAGTTCTTC,CASSQGLAGYNEQFF
TRBD2,NA,TRBJ2-7,TRBV4-1,TGCGCCAGCAGCCAAATGGAACCGGGACTAGCCCTATACGAGCAGTACTTC,CASSQMEPGLALYEQYF
NA,NA,TRBJ2-1,TRBV20-1,TGCAGTGCTTCTAGTGACAATGAGCAGTTCTTC,CSASSDNEQFF
NA,NA,TRBJ2-1,TRBV30,TGTGCCTGGATAACGACTTCTAATGAGCAGTTCTTC,CAWITTSNEQFF
NA,once,TRBJ1-4,TRBV11-1,TGTGCCAGCAGCTTCGGAACAGGGCTCTCTTTTAATGAAAAACTGTTTTTT,CASSFGTGLSFNEKLFF
NA,NA,TRBJ1-1,TRBV27,TGTGCCAGCAGTTACGGGCGGCGGGGAACTGAAGCTTTCTTT,CASSYGRRGTEAFF
NA,NA,TRBJ2-3,TRBV7-8,TGTGCCAGCAGCTCGGAGCGGGTCAGCACAGATACGCAGTATTTT,CASSSERVSTDTQYF